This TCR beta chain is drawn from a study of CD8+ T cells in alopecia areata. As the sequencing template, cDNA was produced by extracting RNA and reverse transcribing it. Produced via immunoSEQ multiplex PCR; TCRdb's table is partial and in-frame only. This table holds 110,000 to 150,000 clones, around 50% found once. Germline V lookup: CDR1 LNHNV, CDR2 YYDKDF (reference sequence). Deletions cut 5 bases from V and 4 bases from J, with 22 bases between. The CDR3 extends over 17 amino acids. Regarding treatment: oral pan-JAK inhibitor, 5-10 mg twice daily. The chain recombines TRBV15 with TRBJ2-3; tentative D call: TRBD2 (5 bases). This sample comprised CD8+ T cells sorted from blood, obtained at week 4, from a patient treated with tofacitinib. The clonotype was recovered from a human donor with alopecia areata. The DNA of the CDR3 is TGTGCCACCAGCGGACTGGGCGGTCTGGGTACCTCAGATACGCAGTATTTT. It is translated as CATSGLGGLGTSDTQYF.